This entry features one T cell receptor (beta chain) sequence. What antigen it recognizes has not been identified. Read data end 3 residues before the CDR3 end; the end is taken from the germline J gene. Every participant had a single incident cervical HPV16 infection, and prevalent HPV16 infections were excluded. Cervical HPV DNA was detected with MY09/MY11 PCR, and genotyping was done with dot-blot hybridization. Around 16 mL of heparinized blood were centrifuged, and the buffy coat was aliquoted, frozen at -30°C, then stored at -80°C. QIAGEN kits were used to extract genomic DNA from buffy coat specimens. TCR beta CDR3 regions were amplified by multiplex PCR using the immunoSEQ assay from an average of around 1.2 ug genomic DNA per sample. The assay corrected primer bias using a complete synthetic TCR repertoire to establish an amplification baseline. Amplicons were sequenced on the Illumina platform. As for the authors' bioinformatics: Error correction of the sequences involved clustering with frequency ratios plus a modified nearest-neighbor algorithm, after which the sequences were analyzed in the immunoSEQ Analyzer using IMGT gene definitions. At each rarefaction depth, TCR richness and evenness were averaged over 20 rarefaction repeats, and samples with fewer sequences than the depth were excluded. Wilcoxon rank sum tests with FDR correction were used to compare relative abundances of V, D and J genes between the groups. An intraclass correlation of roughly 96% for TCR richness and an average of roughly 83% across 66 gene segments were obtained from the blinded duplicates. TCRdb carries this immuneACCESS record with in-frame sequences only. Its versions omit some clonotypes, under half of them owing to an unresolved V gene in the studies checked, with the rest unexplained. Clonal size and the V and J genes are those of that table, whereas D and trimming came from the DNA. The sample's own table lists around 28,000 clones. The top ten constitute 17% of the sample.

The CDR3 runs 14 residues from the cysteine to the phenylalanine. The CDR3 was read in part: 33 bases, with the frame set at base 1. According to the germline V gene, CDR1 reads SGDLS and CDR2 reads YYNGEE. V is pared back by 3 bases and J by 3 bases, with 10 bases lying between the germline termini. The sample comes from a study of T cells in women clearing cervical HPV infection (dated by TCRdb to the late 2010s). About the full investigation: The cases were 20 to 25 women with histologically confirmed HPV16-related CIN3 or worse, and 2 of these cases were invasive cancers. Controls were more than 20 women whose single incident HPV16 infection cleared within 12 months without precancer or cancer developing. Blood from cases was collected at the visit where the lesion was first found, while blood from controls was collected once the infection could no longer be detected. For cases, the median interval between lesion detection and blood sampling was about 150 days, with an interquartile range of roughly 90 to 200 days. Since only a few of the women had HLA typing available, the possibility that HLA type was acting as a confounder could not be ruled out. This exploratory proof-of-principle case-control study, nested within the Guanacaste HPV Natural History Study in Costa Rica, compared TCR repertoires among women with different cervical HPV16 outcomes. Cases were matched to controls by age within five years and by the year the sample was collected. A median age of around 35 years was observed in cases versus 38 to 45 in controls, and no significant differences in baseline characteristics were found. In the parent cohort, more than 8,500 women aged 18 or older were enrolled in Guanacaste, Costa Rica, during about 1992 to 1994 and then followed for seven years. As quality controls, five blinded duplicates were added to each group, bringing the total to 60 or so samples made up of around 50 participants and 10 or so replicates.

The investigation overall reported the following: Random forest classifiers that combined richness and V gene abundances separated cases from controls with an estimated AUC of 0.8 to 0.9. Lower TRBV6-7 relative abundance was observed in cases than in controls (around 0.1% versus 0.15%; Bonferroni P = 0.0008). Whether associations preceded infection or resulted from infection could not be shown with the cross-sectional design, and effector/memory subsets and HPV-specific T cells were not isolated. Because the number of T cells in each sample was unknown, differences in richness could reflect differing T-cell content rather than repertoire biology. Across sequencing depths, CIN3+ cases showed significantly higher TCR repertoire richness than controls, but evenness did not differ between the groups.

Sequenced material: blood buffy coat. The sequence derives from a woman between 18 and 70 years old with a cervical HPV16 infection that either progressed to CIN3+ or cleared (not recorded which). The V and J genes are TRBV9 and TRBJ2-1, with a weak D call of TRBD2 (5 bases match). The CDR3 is CASSGADFYNEQFF. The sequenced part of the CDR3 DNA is TGTGCCAGCAGCGGGGCGGACTTCTACAATGAG. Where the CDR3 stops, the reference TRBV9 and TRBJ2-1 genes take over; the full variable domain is DSGVTQTPKHLITATGQRVTLRCSPRSGDLSVYWYQQSLDQGLQFLIQYYNGEERAKGNILERFSAQQFPDLHSELNLSSLELGDSALYFCASSGADFYNEQFFGPGTRLTVL.